Listed below are T cell receptor beta chains from one sample, sequenced in a study of blood T cell repertoires in COVID-19. Clones were sequenced by immunoSEQ multiplex PCR, and TCRdb holds only the in-frame ones, with some missing. Among more than 130,000 clones listed, around nine tenths were seen once. The sequenced material came from peripheral blood. These receptors all come from a woman aged 40 to 49 with acute or convalescent COVID-19. The CDR3 runs from the conserved cysteine through the conserved F or W. D genes are given only for firm matches. Not every row has a clone size; where given, it reads once, few, many or a size class.

TRBJ2-4 | TRBV19 | NA | NA | TGTGCCAGCGCGATTGAGGGACTCATGGGGAACATTCAGTACTTC | CASAIEGLMGNIQYF
TRBJ2-7 | TRBV10-1 | NA | NA | TGCGCCAGCAGTGAGAGACAGAGCTCCTACGAGCAGTACTTC | CASSERQSSYEQYF
TRBJ1-2 | TRBV2 | once | NA | TGTGCCAGCATTAAGGGGGAGGGCTATGGCTACACCTTC | CASIKGEGYGYTF
TRBJ1-4 | TRBV28 | NA | NA | TGTGCCAGCAGTTTACCCAACCGGCAGGGGGAAAAACTGTTTTTT | CASSLPNRQGEKLFF
TRBJ1-2 | TRBV4-1 | once | TRBD1 | TGCGCCAGCAGCCCGGGACAGGGGGTACGAGGCTACACCTTC | CASSPGQGVRGYTF
TRBJ2-7 | TRBV7-3 | few | TRBD1 | TGTGCCAGCAGCGCAGACAGGGGGCGCGAGCAGTACTTC | CASSADRGREQYF
TRBJ1-1 | TRBV27 | few | TRBD1 | TGTGCCAGCAGTTTAGGCGAGGGGGCGTACACTGAAGCTTTCTTT | CASSLGEGAYTEAFF
TRBJ2-1 | TRBV2 | NA | NA | TGTGCCACCAAGCGGGCTGGGGATGAGCAGTTCTTC | CATKRAGDEQFF
TRBJ2-7 | TRBV20-1 | NA | TRBD1 | TGCAGTGCTAGTAAAGGGACAGGGACCTACGAGCAGTACTTC | CSASKGTGTYEQYF
TRBJ1-1 | TRBV6-1 | NA | TRBD1 | TGTGCCAGCAGCCACGGCGGACAGGGGAGGGCTGAAGCTTTCTTT | CASSHGGQGRAEAFF
TRBJ2-1 | TRBV29-1 | NA | TRBD1 | TGCAGCGTTATTTACGAGGGGACAGGGCCCTACAATGAGCAGTTCTTC | CSVIYEGTGPYNEQFF
TRBJ2-2 | TRBV5-6 | NA | TRBD2 | TGTGCCAGCAGCTCGGGACTAGCGGGGAACACCGGGGAGCTGTTTTTT | CASSSGLAGNTGELFF
TRBJ2-1 | TRBV3-1/TRBV3-2 | NA | TRBD2 | TGTGCCAGCAGCTTTAGCGGGAGTCAGTTTAATGAGCAGTTCTTC | CASSFSGSQFNEQFF
TRBJ2-2 | TRBV6-4 | NA | TRBD2 | TGTGCCAGCAGTAGGGAGGGAGCCACCGGGGAGCTGTTTTTT | CASSREGATGELFF
TRBJ1-2 | TRBV5-1 | once | NA | TGCGCCAGCAGCGAAAATACAGGGCTCGGTGGCTACACCTTC | CASSENTGLGGYTF
TRBJ2-7 | TRBV28 | NA | NA | TGTGCCAGCTCTTCCCGATGGGCAGGGGTCAACTACGAGCAGTACTTC | CASSSRWAGVNYEQYF
TRBJ1-3 | TRBV5-6 | NA | NA | TGTGCCAGCAGCCCCGGGACATTATCTGGAAACACCATATATTTT | CASSPGTLSGNTIYF
TRBJ2-7 | TRBV6-5 | NA | NA | TGTGCCAGCAGACCCGGGGGAACCTACGAGCAGTACTTC | CASRPGGTYEQYF
TRBJ2-1 | TRBV4-1 | NA | NA | TGCGCCAGCAGCCAAGATAGATGGTTCTTGCAGTTCTTC | CASSQDRWFLQFF
TRBJ1-2 | TRBV5-5 | NA | TRBD1 | TGTGCCAGCAGCGTCGGACAGGGTGGGGGTAACTATGGCTACACCTTC | CASSVGQGGGNYGYTF
TRBJ1-3 | TRBV25-1 | NA | NA | TGTGCCAGCAGTGAATGGTCCGGGAGACTAGGAAACACCATATATTTT | CASSEWSGRLGNTIYF
TRBJ2-2 | TRBV19 | NA | NA | TGTGCCAGTAGTATAGACCCCCGTCTCCGGTCGAACACCGGGGAGCTGTTTTTT | CASSIDPRLRSNTGELFF
TRBJ1-5 | TRBV11-2 | NA | NA | TGTGCCAGCAGCCGGGGATCATTTAGCAATCAGCCCCAGCATTTT | CASSRGSFSNQPQHF
TRBJ1-1 | TRBV27 | NA | NA | TGTGCCAGCAGTCCAATCGACAGAATCTACACTGAAGCTTTCTTT | CASSPIDRIYTEAFF
TRBJ1-1 | TRBV30 | NA | NA | TGTGCCTGGGCCCGCGCGACAGTTGGAGCTTTCTTT | CAWARATVGAFF
TRBJ1-2 | TRBV6-5 | NA | NA | TGTGCCAGCAGTTACCGCCCCCGACAGCTTTATGGCTACACCTTC | CASSYRPRQLYGYTF
TRBJ2-5 | TRBV12-5 | NA | TRBD1 | TGTGCTAGTGGTTTGGGACAGGGTAGTGAGACCCAGTACTTC | CASGLGQGSETQYF
TRBJ1-2 | TRBV25-1 | NA | NA | TGTGCCAGCAGTGAATGGACAAATAACTATGGCTACACCTTC | CASSEWTNNYGYTF
TRBJ1-2 | TRBV6-5 | NA | NA | TGTGCCAGCAGATTTCGCAGGGAAGGTGGCTACACCTTC | CASRFRREGGYTF
TRBJ1-6 | TRBV9 | NA | NA | TGTGCCAGCAGTCGACAGGACTATAATTCACCCCTCCACTTT | CASSRQDYNSPLHF
TRBJ2-3 | TRBV6-2/TRBV6-3 | NA | TRBD2 | TGTGCCAGCAGTTACTGGGAGGGAACGATCGATACGCAGTATTTT | CASSYWEGTIDTQYF
TRBJ1-4 | TRBV18 | NA | TRBD1 | TGTGCCAGCTCAAGACAGGGGACTAATGAAAAACTGTTTTTT | CASSRQGTNEKLFF
TRBJ1-4 | TRBV6-5 | NA | TRBD1 | TGTGCCAGCAGTTACTCTGGGACAGGGGGCGATGAAAAACTGTTTTTT | CASSYSGTGGDEKLFF
TRBJ2-2 | TRBV6-6 | NA | TRBD1 | TGTGCCAGCAGTTACCTGGGACAGGGGGCAACCGGGGAGCTGTTTTTT | CASSYLGQGATGELFF
TRBJ2-7 | TRBV7-2 | NA | NA | TGTGCCAGCAGCACAACCCGACTAGTTTCTCTCGAGCAGTACTTC | CASSTTRLVSLEQYF
TRBJ2-7 | TRBV11-1 | NA | TRBD1 | TGTGCCAGCAGTTGGGGACAGACCCCGACCTACGAGCAGTACTTC | CASSWGQTPTYEQYF
TRBJ1-1 | TRBV30 | NA | NA | TGTGCCTGGAGTTACTTGAACACTGAAGCTTTCTTT | CAWSYLNTEAFF
TRBJ2-1 | TRBV7-2 | NA | TRBD2 | TGTGCCAGCAGCTTATTAGCGGGGGGGCGTGTCAATGAGCAGTTCTTC | CASSLLAGGRVNEQFF
TRBJ2-1 | TRBV6-5 | NA | TRBD2 | TGTGCCAGTCGACTAGCGGGAGAGTTGAATGAGCAGTTCTTC | CASRLAGELNEQFF
TRBJ1-2 | TRBV5-1 | once | TRBD1 | TGCGCCAGCAGCTTGGGGAAACAGGGGGTAAGCGGCTACACCTTC | CASSLGKQGVSGYTF
TRBJ2-1 | TRBV19 | NA | NA | TGTGCCAGTAGTATCCTTGCGGGGGCCCCCCAGGGGGAGCAGTTCTTC | CASSILAGAPQGEQFF
TRBJ2-7 | TRBV27 | NA | TRBD1 | TGTGCCAGCAGTCCAAGGGGACAGGGCTCCTACGAGCAGTACTTC | CASSPRGQGSYEQYF
TRBJ1-5 | TRBV9 | NA | NA | TGTGCCAGCTCAACAGGGAATTTCAATCAGCCCCAGCATTTT | CASSTGNFNQPQHF
TRBJ1-1 | TRBV6-5 | NA | TRBD1 | TGTGCCAGCAGTTACTCGACAGGGGCGAACACTGAAGCTTTCTTT | CASSYSTGANTEAFF
TRBJ1-1 | TRBV4-3 | NA | TRBD1 | TGCGCCAGCAGCTACCTGACAGGGGGAACTGAAGCTTTCTTT | CASSYLTGGTEAFF
TRBJ1-2 | TRBV5-6 | once | NA | TGTGCCAGCAGCTTGTGGGCCGTCGAACTTTCTAACTATGGCTACACCTTC | CASSLWAVELSNYGYTF
TRBJ1-4 | TRBV9 | NA | TRBD1 | TGTGCCAGCAGCCCGCGGTCCGGGACAGGGAATGAAAAACTGTTTTTT | CASSPRSGTGNEKLFF
TRBJ1-5 | TRBV6-2/TRBV6-3 | few | TRBD1 | TGTGCCAGCAGTTCAGACAGGGGGAATAGCAATCAGCCCCAGCATTTT | CASSSDRGNSNQPQHF
TRBJ1-2 | TRBV7-9 | NA | TRBD1 | TGTGCCAGCAGCTTACAGGGGGCGACAGATGGCTACACCTTC | CASSLQGATDGYTF
TRBJ2-1 | TRBV2 | NA | NA | TGTGCCAGCAAGTCGGGGGACTCCTACAATGAGCAGTTCTTC | CASKSGDSYNEQFF
TRBJ1-4 | TRBV24-1 | NA | TRBD1 | TGTGCCACCAGTGCCCGACAGGGTACTAATGAAAAACTGTTTTTT | CATSARQGTNEKLFF